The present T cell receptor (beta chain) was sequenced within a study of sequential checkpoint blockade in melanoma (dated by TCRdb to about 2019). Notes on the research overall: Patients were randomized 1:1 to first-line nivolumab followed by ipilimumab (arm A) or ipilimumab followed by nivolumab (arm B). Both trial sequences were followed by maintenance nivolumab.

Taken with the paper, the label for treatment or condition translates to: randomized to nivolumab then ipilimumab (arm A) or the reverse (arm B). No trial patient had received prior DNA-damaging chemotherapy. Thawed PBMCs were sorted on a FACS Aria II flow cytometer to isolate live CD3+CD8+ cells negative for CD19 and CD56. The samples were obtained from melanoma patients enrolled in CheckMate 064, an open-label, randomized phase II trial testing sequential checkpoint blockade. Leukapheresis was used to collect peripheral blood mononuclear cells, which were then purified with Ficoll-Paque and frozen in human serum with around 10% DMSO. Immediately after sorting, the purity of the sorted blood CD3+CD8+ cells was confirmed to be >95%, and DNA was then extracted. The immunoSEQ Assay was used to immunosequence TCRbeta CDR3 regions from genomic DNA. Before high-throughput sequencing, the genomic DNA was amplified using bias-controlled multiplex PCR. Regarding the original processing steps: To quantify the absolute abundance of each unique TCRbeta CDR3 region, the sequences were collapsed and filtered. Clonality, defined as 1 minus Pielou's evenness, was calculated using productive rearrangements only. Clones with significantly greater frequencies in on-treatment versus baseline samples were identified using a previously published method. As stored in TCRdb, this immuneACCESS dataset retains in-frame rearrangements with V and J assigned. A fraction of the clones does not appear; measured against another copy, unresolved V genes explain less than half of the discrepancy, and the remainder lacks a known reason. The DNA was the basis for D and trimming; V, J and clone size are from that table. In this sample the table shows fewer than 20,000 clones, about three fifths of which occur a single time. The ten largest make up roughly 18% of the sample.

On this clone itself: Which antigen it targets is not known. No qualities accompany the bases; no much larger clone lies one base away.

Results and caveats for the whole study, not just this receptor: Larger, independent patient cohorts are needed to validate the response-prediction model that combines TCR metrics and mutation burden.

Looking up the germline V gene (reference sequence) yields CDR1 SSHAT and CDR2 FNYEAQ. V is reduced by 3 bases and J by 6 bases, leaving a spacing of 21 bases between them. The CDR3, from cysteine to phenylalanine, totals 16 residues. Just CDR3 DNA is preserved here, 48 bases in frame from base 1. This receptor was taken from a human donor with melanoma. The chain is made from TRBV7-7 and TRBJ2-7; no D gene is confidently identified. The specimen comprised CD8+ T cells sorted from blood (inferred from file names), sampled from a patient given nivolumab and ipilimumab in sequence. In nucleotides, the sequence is TGTGCCAGCAGCTTGGCCAGTGCCCGGCGGCCTGCCGAGCAGTACTTC. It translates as CASSLASARRPAEQYF.